Listed below are T cell receptor beta chains from one sample, sequenced in a study of cytomegalovirus exposure and HLA in healthy donors. Using immunoSEQ multiplex PCR, the repertoire was profiled, and TCRdb retains in-frame clones only, with some absent. The data show over 150,000 clones, with approximately 80% seen just once and roughly a tenth held by the top ten. Input material: PBMCs. All receptors come from a man aged 50 or older in good health and CMV-seropositive. The conserved cysteine and the conserved F or W are not part of the CDR3 here. The order of the fields is J gene, V gene, D gene, CDR3 protein. D genes are given only for firm matches.

>TRBJ2-7|TRBV4-1|NA
ASSRKVGDYEQY
>TRBJ2-1|TRBV6-5|NA
ASGGTRQF
>TRBJ2-1|TRBV18|NA
ASAPGPPYNEQF
>TRBJ2-5|TRBV19|TRBD2
ASSPRAGGSGETQY
>TRBJ2-2|TRBV5-5|NA
ASSPTLVNTGELF
>TRBJ2-7|TRBV6-5|TRBD1
ASSYSTGSSYEQY
>TRBJ1-5|TRBV6-1|NA
ASSVGTQSNQPQH
>TRBJ1-2|TRBV19|NA
ASSPNGGLDGYT
>TRBJ2-3|TRBV30|NA
AWSVTSTSTDTQY
>TRBJ2-7|TRBV5-6|TRBD1
ASSLGTGQSSYEQY
>TRBJ1-1|TRBV7-2|NA
ASSLNYGTEAF
>TRBJ1-3|TRBV19|TRBD1
ASQGASVYGNTIY
>TRBJ1-2|TRBV28|TRBD1
ASSTRQGGYGYT
>TRBJ2-4|TRBV5-4|NA
ASSSRGGILAKNIQY
>TRBJ2-1|TRBV9|TRBD2
ASSVPLSGGAPYNEQF
>TRBJ2-7|TRBV6-4|NA
ASSELLMTEERY
>TRBJ1-3|TRBV7-6|TRBD1
ASSLLGTGRTGNTIY
>TRBJ1-6|TRBV7-2|NA
ASSALESPLH
>TRBJ2-7|TRBV30|TRBD2
AWSSLAAQEEQY
>TRBJ2-7|TRBV11-1|TRBD2
ASWGGNTYEQY
>TRBJ2-7|TRBV30|NA
AWTLSSYEQY
>TRBJ2-1|TRBV21-1|NA
ASSKGREGVQSYNEQF
>TRBJ2-6|TRBV7-7|TRBD2
ASSLAGGGANVLT
>TRBJ2-7|TRBV11-2|TRBD1
ASSPGGNRGLDEQY
>TRBJ2-1|TRBV28|TRBD1
ASRPGQGAREQF
>TRBJ2-7|TRBV5-1|TRBD2
ASSTGTSGDYEQY
>TRBJ2-7|TRBV7-9|TRBD2
ASSPAVAGVWEQY